The sample holds many counts of the clone carrying this T cell receptor (beta chain). Its antigen is undetermined. This sample is part of a study of T cells in Graves' hyperthyroidism and ophthalmopathy. Study observations and caveats: Most clonotypes that expanded in the thyroid above 0.001 also showed up in blood.

This CDR3 comprises 13 residues. Trimming removed 0 bases at V and 7 bases at J, with 8 bases between. Germline values: CDR1 LGHDT, CDR2 YNNKEL (reference sequence). The investigators amplified TCR beta CDR3 regions from RNA transcripts. An initial round of RT-PCR targeting the TCR CDR3 relied on the HTBI primer set. TCRdb reprocessed the multiplex PCR reads via MiXCR and lists one record per CDR3 protein. Of 730,000 or so distinct CDR3 sequences in the sample, around 20% were seen once. The sequencing sample was made of blood. V gene TRBV3-1 combines with J gene TRBJ2-3; D uncertain. This receptor was obtained from a woman aged 45 to 65 with Graves' hyperthyroidism that later progressed to Graves' ophthalmopathy. The CDR3 DNA follows: TGTGCCAGCAGCCAAGATGGGGTAAATACGCAGTATTTT. This gives the protein CASSQDGVNTQYF.